Below are 9 T cell receptor beta chains sequenced from a single sample in a study of T cells in localized non-small cell lung cancer. The repertoire was sequenced with immunoSEQ multiplex PCR; TCRdb's copy has only in-frame clones and lacks some. There are roughly 20,000 clones in the sample; less than 85% occur only once, and about 2.6% lies in the top ten. Here the sequenced sample was peripheral blood, taken before any cancer treatment. The receptor set was obtained from a man aged 40-75 years with stage I lung adenocarcinoma.

The V call is TRBV7-2, the J call TRBJ2-7; D is tentatively TRBD1 or TRBD2 (5 bases each). The germline V and J ends were trimmed by 1 base and 2 bases, with 12 bases remaining between them. The CDR3 has 15 residues. Germline V gives CDR1 SGHTA, CDR2 FQGNSA. CDR3 amino acids: CASSLEDGGTYEQYF. In DNA, the CDR3 is TGTGCCAGCAGCTTAGAGGATGGGGGAACCTACGAGCAGTACTTC.

This rearrangement joins TRBV2 to TRBJ1-1; the D is unclear. The CDR3 covers 13 residues. The V and J ends lost 5 bases and 2 bases respectively, with 9 bases between them. CDR1 SNHLY and CDR2 FYNNEI come from the germline V gene. CDR3 region: CASSLGLNTEAFF. The CDR3 region has the DNA TGTGCCAGCAGTCTGGGCCTTAACACTGAAGCTTTCTTT.

V gene TRBV28 combines with J gene TRBJ1-2; D is uncertain. CDR3 length equals 13 residues. Germline CDR1 reads MDHEN; CDR2 reads SYDVKM. Trimming shortened V by 2 bases and J by 2 bases, and 6 bases separated the two germline ends. CDR3 sequence: CASSLMGNYGYTF. For the CDR3, the DNA is TGTGCCAGCAGTTTAATGGGAAACTATGGCTACACCTTC.

This rearrangement joins TRBV7-3 to TRBJ2-2; D not certain. This CDR3 region has 16 residues. The germline V gene has CDR1 SGHTA and CDR2 FQGTGA. Trimming shortened V by 2 bases and J by 0 bases, and 10 bases separated the two germline ends. CDR3 nucleotides: TGTGCCAGCAGCTTAGGCACTTGGACGAACACCGGGGAGCTGTTTTTT. It codes for CASSLGTWTNTGELFF.

The rearrangement uses TRBV5-4 and TRBJ2-5; possibly TRBD1 for D (5 bases). The CDR3 extends over 14 amino acids. Germline values: CDR1 SGHNT, CDR2 YYREEE (reference sequence). The V end lost 2 bases, the J end lost 2 bases, and 10 bases lay between the germline ends. The CDR3 region is CASSFWAGQETQYF. The CDR3 DNA reads TGTGCCAGCAGCTTCTGGGCAGGGCAAGAGACCCAGTACTTC.

This chain links TRBV28 with TRBJ2-7; D is undetermined. Germline-derived CDR1 and CDR2 are MDHEN and SYDVKM. The CDR3 contains 17 residues. Trimming pared 6 bases from V and 2 bases from J, leaving 23 bases between. The CDR3 reads CASSYFEVGKSPYEQYF. Here the CDR3 DNA reads TGTGCCAGCAGCTACTTTGAAGTGGGAAAGAGTCCCTACGAGCAGTACTTC.

This clone has more than one count but fewer than ten. This chain uses TRBV7-9 with TRBJ2-3, with D possibly TRBD2 on 5 matching bases. The CDR3 length is 16 residues. V dropped 3 bases and J dropped 2 bases, with 15 bases sitting between them. Germline CDR1 and CDR2: SEHNR and FQNEAQ (reference sequence). The DNA for the CDR3 is TGTGCCAGCAGCTTCCAAGGTTCCGGGGTCACAGATACGCAGTATTTT. Translated: CASSFQGSGVTDTQYF.

This clone has just a few counts. This chain connects TRBV7-2 to TRBJ2-5; D uncertain. Germline CDR1 reads SGHTA; CDR2 reads FQGNSA. The length of the CDR3 is 13 residues. V was shortened by 1 base and J by 1 base, with 4 bases between the two germline ends. The CDR3 reads CASSLVAQETQYF. CDR3 bases: TGTGCCAGCAGCTTAGTCGCCCAAGAGACCCAGTACTTC.

The rearrangement uses TRBV10-2 and TRBJ2-3; D possibly corresponds to TRBD1 (5 bases). Per the germline V gene, CDR1 is WSHSY and CDR2 is SAAADI. V was trimmed by 6 bases and J by 4 bases, leaving 17 bases between them. The CDR3 is 15 amino acids. This CDR3 is CASRTRQSSADTQYF. The CDR3 DNA sequence: TGCGCCAGCAGGACAAGACAGTCATCCGCAGATACGCAGTATTTT.